Listed here is a single T cell receptor (beta chain). Its antigen is not identified. CDR3 length: 12 residues. Losses at the gene ends were 6 bases for V and 6 bases for J; bases not matched to a gene: 1. Germline-derived CDR1 and CDR2 are SNHLY and FYNNEI. This record comes from a study of lymphopenia after photon versus proton radiotherapy. The assay was immunoSEQ multiplex PCR, and TCRdb's table has in-frame clones only and misses some. The top ten clones hold approximately 2% of a sample with over 50,000 clones, approximately 84% of them seen once. Study-level findings and limits: Proton therapy kept repertoires fairly stable, unlike photons, which gained effector/memory cells. Authors raise, but do not show, better survival with proton therapy. A bigger post-nadir fall in TCR diversity correlated inversely with survival time in deceased patients.

The sequencing here drew on peripheral blood, taken from a patient treated with photon-based radiotherapy. This TCR was recovered from a man between 35 and 55 years old with gastric cancer. The chain recombines TRBV2 with TRBJ2-2; 7 bases line up with TRBD1. The CDR3 nucleotides are TGTGCCAGCAGACAGGGGCCCGGGGAGCTGTTTTTT. It is translated as CASRQGPGELFF.